Shown below are 19 T cell receptor beta chains from a single sample sequenced in a study of control samples from healthy donors and cancer patients. The repertoire was sequenced with immunoSEQ multiplex PCR; TCRdb's copy has only in-frame clones and lacks some. The repertoire table contains 150,000 to 200,000 clones. Source material: blood. The receptor set was obtained from a woman aged 30 to 39 in good health.

The rearrangement links TRBV7-2 to TRBJ2-1; 16 nucleotides match TRBD2. The length of the CDR3 is 16 residues. Per germline, CDR1 SGHTA and CDR2 FQGNSA. Trimming cost V 4 bases and J 8 bases; bases outside gene matches: 5. This CDR3 reads CASSSPGLAGGDEQFF. CDR3 DNA sequence: TGTGCCAGCAGCTCCCCGGGACTAGCGGGGGGGGATGAGCAGTTCTTC.

The rearrangement joins TRBV30 to TRBJ2-7; TRBD2 matches at 8 bases. Per germline, CDR1 GTSNPN and CDR2 SVGIG (reference sequence). This CDR3 contains 16 residues. Trimming at V came to 0 bases and at J to 3 bases, leaving 10 bases not matched to a gene. CDR3 loop: CAWSVSMRGALYEQYF. The DNA for the CDR3 is TGTGCCTGGAGTGTATCCATGCGGGGGGCCCTCTACGAGCAGTACTTC. Looking up the rest from reference TRBV30 and TRBJ2-7 gives the full variable domain: SQTIHQWPATLVQPVGSPLSLECTVEGTSNPNLYWYRQAAGRGLQLLFYSVGIGQISSEVPQNLSASRPQDRQFILSSKKLLLSDSGFYLCAWSVSMRGALYEQYFGPGTRLTVT.

The rearrangement links TRBV5-1 to TRBJ2-7; D is perhaps TRBD1 (6 bases). The CDR3 loop spans 14 amino acids. V lost 0 bases, J lost 5 bases, and 12 bases lay in between. Germline CDR1 SGHRS, CDR2 YFSETQ. CDR3 DNA sequence: TGCGCCAGCAGCTTGGTAGGGGACATCGACGAGCAGTACTTC. Its protein is CASSLVGDIDEQYF.

The chain combines TRBV19 with TRBJ2-1, with 11 bases matching TRBD1. V lost 5 bases, J lost 9 bases, and 9 bases stayed unmatched. CDR3 length: 15 residues. CDR1 and CDR2 (germline): LNHDA, SQIVND (reference sequence). The CDR3 loop reads CASSPHGQGAAEQFF. The DNA for the CDR3 is TGTGCCAGTAGTCCCCACGGACAGGGGGCAGCTGAGCAGTTCTTC.

This chain joins TRBV7-6 and TRBJ2-5, with 9 bases lining up with TRBD1. The CDR3 totals 15 residues. Losses at the gene ends were 4 bases for V and 5 bases for J; bases not matched to a gene: 8. Germline V lookup: CDR1 SGHVS, CDR2 FNYEAQ. This CDR3 is CASSYTGQGSETQYF. DNA of the CDR3: TGTGCCAGCAGCTACACGGGACAGGGCTCGGAGACCCAGTACTTC.

The V and J genes are TRBV24-1 and TRBJ1-1; D remains ambiguous. V was shortened by 3 bases and J by 4 bases, with 8 bases between the two germline ends. Germline CDR1 is KGHDR and CDR2 is SFDVKD. The CDR3 sequence is 13 residues long. The CDR3 DNA reads as TGTGCCACCAGTGATCAAGGGAGCACTGAAGCTTTCTTT. Translation: CATSDQGSTEAFF.

V gene TRBV6-5 combines with J gene TRBJ1-4, with D hard to call. In germline, CDR1 is MNHEY, CDR2 SVGAGI. Trimming removed 7 bases at V and 13 bases at J, with 19 bases between. The CDR3 contains 13 residues. This CDR3 reads CASKSRKAAGLFF. The DNA of the CDR3 is TGTGCCAGCAAGTCCCGGAAGGCGGCTGGACTGTTTTTT.

This rearrangement joins TRBV4-1 to TRBJ1-5, with D possibly being TRBD1 (5 bases). Germline V gene sequence: CDR1 MGHRA, CDR2 YSYEKL. Deletions cut 0 bases from V and 6 bases from J, with 15 bases between. CDR3 length equals 16 residues. Here the CDR3 DNA reads TGCGCCAGCAGCCAAGAGGGTCCTGGGGCGGGTCAGCCCCAGCATTTT. Translation gives CASSQEGPGAGQPQHF.

This chain links TRBV15 with TRBJ2-3, with 8 bases that match TRBD2. Germline V CDR1 and CDR2: LNHNV, YYDKDF (reference sequence). This CDR3 is 18 amino acids long. Trimming took 1 base from V and 2 from J; bases not matched to a gene: 11. The CDR3 bases are TGTGCCACCAGCAGAGGGGGGGCCTTAGCGGGGCTCACAGATACGCAGTATTTT. Translating it yields CATSRGGALAGLTDTQYF. Filled out from reference TRBV15 and TRBJ2-3, the complete variable domain reads DAMVIQNPRYQVTQFGKPVTLSCSQTLNHNVMYWYQQKSSQAPKLLFHYYDKDFNNEADTPDNFQSRRPNTSFCFLDIRSPGLGDTAMYLCATSRGGALAGLTDTQYFGPGTRLTVL.

The V and J genes are TRBV3-1 (or the pseudogene TRBV3-2) and TRBJ1-3; D remains unclear. The CDR3 sequence is 18 residues long. Trimming stripped 0 bases from V and 3 bases from J, with 18 bases between. Germline CDR1 LGHDT, CDR2 YNNKEL (reference sequence). CDR3 amino acids: CASSQEASSGGGGNTIYF. The CDR3 coding sequence is TGTGCCAGCAGCCAAGAAGCAAGCTCAGGAGGCGGTGGAAACACCATATATTTT.

The CDR3 region is CASSPLGTGDHGYTF. CDR3 nucleotide sequence: TGTGCCAGCAGCCCTTTGGGGACAGGGGATCATGGCTACACCTTC. The chain employs TRBV5-6 and TRBJ1-2; TRBD1 matches at 10 bases. Germline values: CDR1 SGHDT, CDR2 YYEEEE. The CDR3 extends over 15 amino acids. The J segment lost 6 bases and the V segment lost 4 bases, leaving 9 bases of the junction unmatched.

The chain links TRBV11-2 to TRBJ1-3; TRBD1 agrees at 7 bases. V lost 1 base to trimming and J lost 5 bases; unmatched junction nucleotides: 2. Germline assignment: CDR1 SGHAT and CDR2 FQNNGV. The CDR3 covers 14 residues. In DNA form, the CDR3 reads TGTGCCAGCAGCTTAGGGGACAGCAGAAACACCATATATTTT. It encodes CASSLGDSRNTIYF.

J is TRBJ1-1 and V is TRBV28; 7 bases match TRBD1. The CDR3 has 16 amino acids. The V gene end was trimmed by 6 bases and the J gene end by 0 bases; junction bases not matched to a gene: 10. Germline-derived CDR1 and CDR2 are MDHEN and SYDVKM. The CDR3 DNA follows: TGTGCCAGCAGCTTTCGGGGACAGTTCATGAACACTGAAGCTTTCTTT. It translates to CASSFRGQFMNTEAFF.

The chain joins TRBV7-9 to TRBJ2-3; the match to TRBD2 covers 8 bases. Losses at the gene ends were 5 bases for V and 2 bases for J; bases not matched to a gene: 3. Germline V CDR1 and CDR2: SEHNR, FQNEAQ (reference sequence). This CDR3 spans 14 amino acids. The CDR3 region is CASSRGLATDTQYF. The CDR3 nucleotides read TGTGCCAGCAGCAGAGGACTAGCCACAGATACGCAGTATTTT.

The V and J genes are TRBV4-1 and TRBJ1-4, with unresolved D. Germline values: CDR1 MGHRA, CDR2 YSYEKL. V shed 1 base and J shed 8 bases, with 8 bases lying between them. The CDR3 loop spans 13 amino acids. The CDR3 spells CASSQVLREKLFF. In nucleotides, the CDR3 is TGCGCCAGCAGCCAAGTCCTGAGGGAAAAACTGTTTTTT.

The rearrangement uses TRBV20-1 and TRBJ1-6; D ambiguous. Germline lookup yields CDR1 DFQATT and CDR2 SNEGSKA (reference sequence). The V gene lost 3 bases and the J gene lost 4 bases, with 10 bases spanning the gap. The CDR3 runs to 14 residues. The CDR3 reads CSASSAGYNSPLHF. The CDR3 bases are TGCAGTGCTAGTTCGGCCGGATATAATTCACCCCTCCACTTT.

The genes are TRBV11-2 and TRBJ2-5; possible D gene TRBD1, 6 bases. V was pared by 6 bases and J by 2 bases, with 10 bases between. From germline, CDR1 is SGHAT and CDR2 FQNNGV. The CDR3 length is 13 residues. CDR3 protein: CASRSTGQETQYF. In nucleotides, the CDR3 is TGTGCCAGCAGATCCACAGGGCAAGAGACCCAGTACTTC.

The chain links TRBV5-4 to TRBJ1-6, with D maybe TRBD1 (6 bases). CDR3 size: 14 residues. V dropped 3 bases and J dropped 6 bases, with 10 bases sitting between them. The germline gives CDR1 SGHNT, CDR2 YYREEE (reference sequence). In DNA, the CDR3 is TGTGCCAGCAGCTGGCGGGGGGCTAATTCACCCCTCCACTTT. Amino acid sequence: CASSWRGANSPLHF. Using reference TRBV5-4 and TRBJ1-6 for the parts outside the CDR3, the full variable domain is ETGVTQSPTHLIKTRGQQVTLRCSSQSGHNTVSWYQQALGQGPQFIFQYYREEENGRGNFPPRFSGLQFPNYSSELNVNALELDDSALYLCASSWRGANSPLHFGNGTRLTVT.

V is TRBV5-6 and J is TRBJ2-3, with a tentative D call TRBD1 (6 bases). Germline-derived CDR1 and CDR2 are SGHDT and YYEEEE. Trimming cost V 2 bases and J 4 bases, with 14 bases left between them. The CDR3 spans 15 residues. For the CDR3, the DNA is TGTGCCAGCAGCTTAAAGGGGGAGCCACCAGATACGCAGTATTTT. It yields the protein CASSLKGEPPDTQYF.